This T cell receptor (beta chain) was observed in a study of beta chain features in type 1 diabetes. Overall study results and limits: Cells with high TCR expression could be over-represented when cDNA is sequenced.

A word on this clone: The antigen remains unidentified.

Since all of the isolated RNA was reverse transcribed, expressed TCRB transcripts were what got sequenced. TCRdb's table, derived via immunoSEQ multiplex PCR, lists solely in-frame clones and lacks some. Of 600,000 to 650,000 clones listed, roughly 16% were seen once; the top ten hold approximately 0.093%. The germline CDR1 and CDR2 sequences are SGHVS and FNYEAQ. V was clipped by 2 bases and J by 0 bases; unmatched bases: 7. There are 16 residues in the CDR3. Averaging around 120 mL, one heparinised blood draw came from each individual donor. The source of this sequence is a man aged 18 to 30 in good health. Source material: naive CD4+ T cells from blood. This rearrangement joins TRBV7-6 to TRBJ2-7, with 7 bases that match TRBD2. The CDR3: CASSLTLAVGSYEQYF. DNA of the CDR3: TGTGCCAGCAGCTTAACCCTAGCGGTGGGCTCCTACGAGCAGTACTTC.